This entry concerns a single TCR beta chain. Its antigen remains unknown. A much larger clone is a single base away; this may be a read error. A modified ARM-PCR protocol with three rounds of nested PCR amplified TCRbeta. TCRdb fed the multiplex PCR reads into MiXCR, producing one record per CDR3 protein. Of around 74,000 distinct CDR3 sequences in the sample, around 70% were seen once. The data are from a study of tumor and adjacent non-tumor tissue in lung cancer. Study background: Each sample yielded roughly 4.2 million productive TCRbeta reads on average.

V was clipped by 2 bases and J by 9 bases, with 14 bases between them. The CDR3 runs 14 residues. In germline, CDR1 is SGHNT, CDR2 YYREEE (reference sequence). The template was RNA from unsorted bulk tissue. Study observations and caveats: Tumor repertoires had a smaller top 100 clone share than normal lung.

The sequenced sample was lung tumor tissue. The receptor comes from a woman in her 70s with non-small cell lung cancer. The chain recombines TRBV5-4 with TRBJ2-2, with D hard to call. The CDR3: CASSFTNRARELFF. The CDR3 DNA is TGTGCCAGCAGCTTCACCAATAGGGCCAGGGAGCTGTTTTTT.